This TCR beta chain was recovered during a study of tumor-infiltrating lymphocytes in primary liver carcinoma. Overall study: The study enrolled male and female patients aged 30 to 69 years. Staging of the tumors gave T1-T3 N0M0, with widths of roughly 4 to 10 cm.

From about 530 ng total RNA, TCR beta cDNA was generated with a primer in the constant region. Three rounds of nested multiplex PCR with slightly modified ARM-PCR produced TCR beta libraries. Each of the first two PCR rounds ran around 10 cycles with TRBV1-TRBV30 forward and C-beta reverse primers. TCRdb reanalysed the multiplex PCR reads using MiXCR and keeps one entry per CDR3 protein. Of about 350,000 distinct CDR3 sequences listed, less than 75% are singletons. Germline DNA was also extracted, with blood RNA taken from unsorted whole blood. As to this clonotype: One junction end disagrees with the germline gene, perhaps due to a read error.

The CDR3 spans 14 residues. CDR1 SGHAT and CDR2 FQNNGV come from the germline V gene. The V gene is TRBV11-2, the J gene TRBJ2-1; D is possibly TRBD2 (6 bases). The receptor was derived from a man in his forties or fifties with primary liver carcinoma and hepatitis B virus infection. What was sequenced was peripheral blood. The CDR3 DNA is TGCGCCAGCAGCTCCAGGGACTTAAACAGTGAGCAGTTCTTC. This encodes CASSSRDLNSEQFF.